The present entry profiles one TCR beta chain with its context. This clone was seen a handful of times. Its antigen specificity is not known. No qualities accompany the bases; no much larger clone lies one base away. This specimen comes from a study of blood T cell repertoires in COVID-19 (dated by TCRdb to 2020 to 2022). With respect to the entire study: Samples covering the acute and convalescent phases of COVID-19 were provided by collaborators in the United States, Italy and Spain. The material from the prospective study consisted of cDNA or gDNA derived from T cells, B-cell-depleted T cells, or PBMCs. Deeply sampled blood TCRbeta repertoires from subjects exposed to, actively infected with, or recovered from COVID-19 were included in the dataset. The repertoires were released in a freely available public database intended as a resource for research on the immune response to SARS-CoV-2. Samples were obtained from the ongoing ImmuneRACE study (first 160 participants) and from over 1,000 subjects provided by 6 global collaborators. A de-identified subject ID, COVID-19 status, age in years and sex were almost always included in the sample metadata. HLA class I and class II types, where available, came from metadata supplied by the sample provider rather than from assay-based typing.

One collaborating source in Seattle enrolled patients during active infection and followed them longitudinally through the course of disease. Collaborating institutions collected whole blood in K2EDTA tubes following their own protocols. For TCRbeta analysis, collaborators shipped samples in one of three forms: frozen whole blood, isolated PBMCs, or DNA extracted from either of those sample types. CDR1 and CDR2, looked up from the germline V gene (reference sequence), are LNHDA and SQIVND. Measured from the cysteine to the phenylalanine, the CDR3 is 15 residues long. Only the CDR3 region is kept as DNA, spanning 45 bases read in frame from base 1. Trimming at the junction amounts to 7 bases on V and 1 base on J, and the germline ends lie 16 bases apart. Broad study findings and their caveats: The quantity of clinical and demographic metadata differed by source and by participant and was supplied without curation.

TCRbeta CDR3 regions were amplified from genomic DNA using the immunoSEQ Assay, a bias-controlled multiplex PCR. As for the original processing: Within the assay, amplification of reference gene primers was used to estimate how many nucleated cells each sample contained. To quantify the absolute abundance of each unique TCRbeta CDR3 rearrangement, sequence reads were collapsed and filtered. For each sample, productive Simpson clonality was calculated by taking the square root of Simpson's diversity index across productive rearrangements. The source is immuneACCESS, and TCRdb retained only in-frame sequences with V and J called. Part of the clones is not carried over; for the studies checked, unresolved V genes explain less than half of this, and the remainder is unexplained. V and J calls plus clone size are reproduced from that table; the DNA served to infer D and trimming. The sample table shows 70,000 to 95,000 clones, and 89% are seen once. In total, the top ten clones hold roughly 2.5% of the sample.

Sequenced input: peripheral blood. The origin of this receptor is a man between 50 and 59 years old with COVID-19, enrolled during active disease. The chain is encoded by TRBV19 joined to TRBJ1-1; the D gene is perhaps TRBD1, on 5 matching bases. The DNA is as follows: TGTGCCAGTACCGCACGGTGGGGCACGAACACTGAAGCTTTCTTT. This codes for CASTARWGTNTEAFF.